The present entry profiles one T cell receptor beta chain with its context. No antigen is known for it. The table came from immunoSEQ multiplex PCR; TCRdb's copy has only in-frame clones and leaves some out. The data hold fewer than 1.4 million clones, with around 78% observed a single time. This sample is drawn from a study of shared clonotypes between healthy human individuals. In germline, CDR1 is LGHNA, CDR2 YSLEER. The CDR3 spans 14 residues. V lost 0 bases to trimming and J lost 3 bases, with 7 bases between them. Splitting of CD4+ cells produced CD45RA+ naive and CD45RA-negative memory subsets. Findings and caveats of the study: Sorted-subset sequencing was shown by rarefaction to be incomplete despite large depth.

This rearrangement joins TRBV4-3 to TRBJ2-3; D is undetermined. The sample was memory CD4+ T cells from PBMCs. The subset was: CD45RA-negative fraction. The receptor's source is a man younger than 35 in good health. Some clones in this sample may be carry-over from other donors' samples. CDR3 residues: CASSQDQRTDTQYF. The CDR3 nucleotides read TGCGCCAGCAGCCAAGATCAGAGGACAGATACGCAGTATTTT.